This entry lists 24 T cell receptor beta chains sequenced from one sample in a study of Graves' ophthalmopathy and Graves' hyperthyroidism. TCR beta CDR3 regions were amplified from RNA transcripts. HTBI primers primed a first-round RT-PCR, and a second-round multiplex PCR followed. One entry per CDR3 protein, called by TCRdb with MiXCR from the multiplex PCR reads. The table has about 550,000 distinct CDR3 sequences, 35% to 40% seen once. The specimen sequenced was peripheral blood or thyroid tissue (not recorded which). Receptor source: an adult man with Graves' hyperthyroidism.

This clonotype has at least ten counts. The chain carries TRBV11-2 and TRBJ1-1; no definite D call. Germline V lookup: CDR1 SGHAT, CDR2 FQNNGV. The V end lost 6 bases, the J end lost 2 bases, and 4 bases lay between the germline ends. CDR3 length: 11 residues. Here the CDR3 reads CASRPNTEAFF. The CDR3 DNA is TGTGCCAGCAGACCCAACACTGAAGCTTTCTTT.

This sequence joins TRBV20-1 and TRBJ1-6; TRBD1 matches 8 bases. The CDR3 runs to 13 residues. Germline CDR1 and CDR2: DFQATT and SNEGSKA (reference sequence). V gave up 3 bases and J gave up 10 bases; unmatched junction bases: 5. CDR3 region: CSARPGQESPLHF. The DNA for the CDR3 is TGCAGTGCTAGGCCGGGACAGGAATCACCCCTCCACTTT.

This clonotype showed up many times. V gene TRBV25-1 combines with J gene TRBJ2-5; 9 bases fit TRBD1. Germline CDR1 is MGHDK and CDR2 is SYGVNS. The CDR3 runs to 20 residues. The trim removed 4 bases at V and 3 bases at J, leaving 21 bases unmatched. CDR3 residues: CASSAQSNRGRSSAKETQYF. In DNA, the CDR3 is TGTGCCAGCAGTGCCCAATCTAACAGGGGGCGAAGCTCTGCCAAAGAGACCCAGTACTTC.

In the case of this clonotype: The DNA is left out, because the CDR3 cannot be placed on it with certainty; the CDR3 is given as TCRdb lists it. The rearrangement uses TRBV20-1 and TRBJ2-2; whether TRBD1, the table's D call, matches the DNA was not checked. The germline V gene encodes CDR1 DFQATT and CDR2 SNEGSKA (reference sequence). The CDR3 sequence runs 14 residues, both termini included. CDR3 region: CSAVTGQGAGSCFF.

The genes are TRBV7-9 and TRBJ2-1; possibly TRBD2 for D (5 bases). Trimming took off 2 bases at V and 10 bases at J, with 15 bases between the two ends. This CDR3 is 14 amino acids long. CDR1 SEHNR and CDR2 FQNEAQ come from the germline V gene (reference sequence). This chain's CDR3 is CASSLSSGPLEQFF. CDR3 DNA: TGTGCCAGCAGCTTATCCAGCGGCCCTCTGGAGCAGTTCTTC.

The chain employs TRBV9 and TRBJ1-3; a possible D gene is TRBD1 (5 bases). The V gene lost 7 bases and the J gene lost 0 bases, with 17 bases spanning the gap. The CDR3 totals 16 residues. CDR1 SGDLS and CDR2 YYNGEE come from the germline V gene. The CDR3 DNA reads TGTGCCAGCTCCGATATCGCAGGGAGCTCTGGAAACACCATATATTTT. It yields the protein CASSDIAGSSGNTIYF.

As for this clonotype: With a much larger clone just one base away, this may be a read error. This chain's CDR3 is CAWSVAGVLSPLHF. Here the CDR3 DNA reads TGTGCCTGGAGTGTAGCAGGGGTCTTATCACCCCTCCACTTT. J is TRBJ1-6 and V is TRBV30; possible D gene TRBD1, 6 bases. Germline V lookup: CDR1 GTSNPN, CDR2 SVGIG (reference sequence). CDR3 length equals 14 residues. V was pared by 0 bases and J by 10 bases, with 13 bases between.

This CDR3 is CASRLKWTIYEQYF. The CDR3 nucleotides are TGTGCCAGCAGACTAAAGTGGACAATCTACGAGCAGTACTTC. The J gene is TRBJ2-7, the V gene TRBV7-9; tentative D call: TRBD1 (5 bases). V gave up 6 bases and J gave up 3 bases, with 15 bases separating them. Germline lookup yields CDR1 SEHNR and CDR2 FQNEAQ (reference sequence). CDR3 length equals 14 residues.

The chain has TRBV20-1 and TRBJ1-2; TRBD1 matches at 9 bases. This CDR3 spans 13 amino acids. Losses at the gene ends were 3 bases for V and 5 bases for J; bases not matched to a gene: 4. Germline loops: CDR1 DFQATT, CDR2 SNEGSKA (reference sequence). CDR3 sequence: CSAREGQGYGYTF. The CDR3 bases are TGCAGTGCTAGGGAGGGACAGGGATATGGCTACACCTTC.

This clonotype appeared many times. J is TRBJ1-6 and V is TRBV7-8; 7 bases line up with TRBD1. Unmatched junction bases numbered 9, after V lost 1 base and J lost 9 bases. Germline V gives CDR1 SGHVS, CDR2 FQNEAQ. This CDR3 contains 16 residues. The CDR3 DNA reads as TGTGCCAGCAGCTTAGGCGGGCCAGGGGGTATTTCACCCCTCCACTTT. This sequence encodes CASSLGGPGGISPLHF.

This clonotype was observed at least ten times. The chain joins TRBV7-3 to TRBJ1-3, with a tentative D call TRBD1 (5 bases). Trimming stripped 4 bases from V and 0 bases from J, with 13 bases between. CDR1 is SGHTA and CDR2 is FQGTGA in the germline V gene. The CDR3 has 16 residues. CDR3: CASSSGRFISGNTIYF. DNA of the CDR3: TGTGCCAGCAGCTCGGGACGTTTCATCTCTGGAAACACCATATATTTT.

A word on this clonotype: A clone one base away is much larger, so this may be a read error. This chain joins TRBV5-1 and TRBJ1-3, with D unclear. The germline V gene encodes CDR1 SGHRS and CDR2 YFSETQ. The length of the CDR3 is 18 residues. In DNA form, the CDR3 reads TGCGCCATCAGCTTGGTGGTGGGTTCGAGACCCTCTGGAAACACCATATATTTT. It is translated as CAISLVVGSRPSGNTIYF.

The table lists this clonotype with many counts. The CDR3 protein is CASSTPGTGGYEQYF. The CDR3 coding sequence is TGTGCCAGCAGTACCCCCGGGACAGGGGGTTACGAGCAGTACTTC. The chain has TRBV6-5 and TRBJ2-7, with 11 nucleotides matching TRBD1. The CDR3 contains 15 residues. The V and J ends lost 5 bases and 4 bases, in that order; junction bases with no gene match: 7. CDR1 MNHEY and CDR2 SVGAGI come from the germline V gene.

V and J are TRBV29-1 and TRBJ1-1, with TRBD1 matching over 9 bases. Trimming cost V 7 bases and J 4 bases; bases outside gene matches: 7. This CDR3 is 13 amino acids long. CDR1 is SQVTM, CDR2 ANQGSEA, per germline. The CDR3 reads CSAWTGAVTEAFF. The CDR3 region has the DNA TGCAGCGCCTGGACAGGGGCGGTCACTGAAGCTTTCTTT. Variable domain in full (rest from reference TRBV29-1 and TRBJ1-1): SAVISQKPSRDICQRGTSLTIQCQVDSQVTMMFWYRQQPGQSLTLIATANQGSEATYESGFVIDKFPISRPNLTFSTLTVSNMSPEDSSIYLCSAWTGAVTEAFFGQGTRLTVV.

Many counts were recorded for this clonotype. This chain links TRBV24-1 with TRBJ1-2, with unresolved D. Germline CDR1 KGHDR, CDR2 SFDVKD. Trimming stripped 3 bases from V and 4 bases from J, with 11 bases between. This CDR3 region has 14 residues. The CDR3 spells CATSDPWQSYGYTF. The CDR3 DNA follows: TGTGCCACCAGTGATCCCTGGCAGTCCTATGGCTACACCTTC.

This clonotype was detected many times. The V call is TRBV20-1, the J call TRBJ2-5; D gene ambiguous. The V end was cut by 0 bases, the J end by 3 bases, with 14 bases between. The CDR3 sequence is 15 residues long. From germline, CDR1 is DFQATT and CDR2 SNEGSKA (reference sequence). CDR3 bases: TGCAGTGCTAGAGACCCCTTAACTGGGGAAGAGACCCAGTACTTC. Its translation is CSARDPLTGEETQYF.

V gene TRBV9 combines with J gene TRBJ2-7; D unresolved. Germline-derived CDR1 and CDR2 are SGDLS and YYNGEE. Deletions cut 3 bases from V and 7 bases from J, with 11 bases between. The CDR3 extends over 12 amino acids. CDR3 sequence: CASSGHTGEQYF. CDR3 DNA sequence: TGTGCCAGCAGCGGGCACACCGGGGAGCAGTACTTC.

This clonotype was picked up many times. This chain joins TRBV25-1 and TRBJ1-6; 10 bases match TRBD1. After removal of 7 bases from V and 10 bases from J, the junction contained 7 bases not matched to a gene. The CDR3 has 14 amino acids. Germline V gene lookup returns CDR1 MGHDK and CDR2 SYGVNS. The CDR3 sequence is CASTEGQGMSPLHF. The CDR3 coding sequence is TGTGCCAGCACTGAGGGACAGGGGATGTCACCCCTCCACTTT.

The chain joins TRBV12-3 or TRBV12-4 to TRBJ2-7; the match to TRBD2 covers 10 bases. The CDR3 consists of 16 residues. V lost 0 bases, J lost 6 bases, and 8 bases stayed unmatched. CDR3 DNA: TGTGCCAGCAGTTTAGCAACAGCGGGGGGGCTCGGCGAGCAGTACTTC. It codes for CASSLATAGGLGEQYF.

Regarding this clonotype: The missing conserved phenylalanine or tryptophan at the end of this CDR3 makes a read error likely. Because the CDR3's place on the DNA is in doubt, the DNA is left out and the CDR3 is given as listed by TCRdb. The chain couples TRBV7-2 to TRBJ1-6. Germline V gene lookup returns CDR1 SGHTA and CDR2 FQGNSA. The CDR3 length is 17 residues, termini included. The CDR3 here is CASSALRQSSYNSPLYL.

This clonotype was observed many times. V usage is TRBV7-6 and J usage is TRBJ1-2; D ambiguous. This CDR3 has 13 residues. The V end lost 5 bases, the J end lost 4 bases, and 11 bases lay between the germline ends. Per germline, CDR1 SGHVS and CDR2 FNYEAQ. The CDR3 sequence: CASSPRSSYGYTF. CDR3 nucleotide sequence: TGTGCCAGCAGCCCTAGGTCGTCCTATGGCTACACCTTC. The entire variable domain, with the rest obtained from reference TRBV7-6 and TRBJ1-2, is as follows: GAGVSQSPRYKVTKRGQDVALRCDPISGHVSLYWYRQALGQGPEFLTYFNYEAQQDKSGLPNDRFSAERPEGSISTLTIQRTEQRDSAMYRCASSPRSSYGYTFGSGTRLTVV.

The sample holds a few counts of this clonotype. V is TRBV24-1 and J is TRBJ2-2; perhaps D is TRBD1 or TRBD2 (5 bases each). This CDR3 contains 14 residues. V was cut by 8 bases and J by 4 bases, with 13 bases left in between. The germline V gene has CDR1 KGHDR and CDR2 SFDVKD. CDR3 sequence reads: CATKGTGTTGELFF. CDR3 nucleotide sequence: TGTGCCACCAAAGGTACGGGGACCACCGGGGAGCTGTTTTTT.

This clonotype has ten or more counts. V gene TRBV19 combines with J gene TRBJ1-5; 7 bases map to TRBD1. This CDR3 is built from 15 residues. V gave up 3 bases and J gave up 9 bases; unmatched junction bases: 11. Germline V CDR1 and CDR2: LNHDA, SQIVND (reference sequence). CDR3 DNA sequence: TGTGCCAGTAGTATTCCGACAGGGAGGAACGGGCCCCAGCATTTT. It is translated as CASSIPTGRNGPQHF.

This clonotype was seen at least ten times. The chain combines TRBV7-9 with TRBJ2-5; D not certain. V was trimmed by 3 bases and J by 5 bases, leaving 16 bases between them. CDR1 is SEHNR, CDR2 FQNEAQ, per germline (reference sequence). CDR3 size: 15 residues. CDR3: CASSLGRVNHETQYF. Here the CDR3 DNA reads TGTGCCAGCAGCTTGGGAAGGGTAAATCACGAGACCCAGTACTTC. Full variable domain (remainder filled in from reference TRBV7-9 and TRBJ2-5): DTGVSQNPRHKITKRGQNVTFRCDPISEHNRLYWYRQTLGQGPEFLTYFQNEAQLEKSRLLSDRFSAERPKGSFSTLEIQRTEQGDSAMYLCASSLGRVNHETQYFGPGTRLLVL.